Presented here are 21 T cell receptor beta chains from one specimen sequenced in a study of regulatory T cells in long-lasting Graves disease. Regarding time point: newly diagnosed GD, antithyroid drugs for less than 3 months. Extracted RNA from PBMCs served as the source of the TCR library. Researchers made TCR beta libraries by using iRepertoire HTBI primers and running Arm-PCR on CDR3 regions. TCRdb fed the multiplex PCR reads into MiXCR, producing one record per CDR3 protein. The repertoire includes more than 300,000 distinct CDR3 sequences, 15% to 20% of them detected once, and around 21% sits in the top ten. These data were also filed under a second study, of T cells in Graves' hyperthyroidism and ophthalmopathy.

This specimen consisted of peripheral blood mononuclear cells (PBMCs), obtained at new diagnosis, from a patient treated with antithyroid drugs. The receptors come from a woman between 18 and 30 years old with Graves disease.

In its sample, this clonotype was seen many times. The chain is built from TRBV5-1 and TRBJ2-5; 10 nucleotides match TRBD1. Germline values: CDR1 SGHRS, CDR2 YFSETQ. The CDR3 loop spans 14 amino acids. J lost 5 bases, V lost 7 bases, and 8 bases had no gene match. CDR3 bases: TGCGCCAGCCATCCGGGACAGGGGTTCGAGACCCAGTACTTC. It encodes CASHPGQGFETQYF.

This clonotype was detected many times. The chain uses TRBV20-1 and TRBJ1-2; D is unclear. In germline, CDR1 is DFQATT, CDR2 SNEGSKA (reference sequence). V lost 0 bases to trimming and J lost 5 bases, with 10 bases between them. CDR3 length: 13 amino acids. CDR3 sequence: CSARDQKNYGYTF. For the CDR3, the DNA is TGCAGTGCTAGAGATCAGAAAAATTATGGCTACACCTTC.

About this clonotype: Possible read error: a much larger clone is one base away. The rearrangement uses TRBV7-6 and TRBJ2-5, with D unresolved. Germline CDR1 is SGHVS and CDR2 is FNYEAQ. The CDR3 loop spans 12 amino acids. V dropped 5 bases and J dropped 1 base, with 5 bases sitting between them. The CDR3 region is CASSISQETQYF. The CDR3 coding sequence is TGTGCCAGCAGCATAAGCCAAGAGACCCAGTACTTC.

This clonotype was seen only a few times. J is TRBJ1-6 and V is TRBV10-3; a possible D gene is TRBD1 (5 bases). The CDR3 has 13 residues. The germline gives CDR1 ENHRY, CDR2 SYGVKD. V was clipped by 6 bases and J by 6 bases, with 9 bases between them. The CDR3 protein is CAIRGRVNSPLHF. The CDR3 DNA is TGTGCCATCAGAGGCAGGGTTAATTCACCCCTCCACTTT.

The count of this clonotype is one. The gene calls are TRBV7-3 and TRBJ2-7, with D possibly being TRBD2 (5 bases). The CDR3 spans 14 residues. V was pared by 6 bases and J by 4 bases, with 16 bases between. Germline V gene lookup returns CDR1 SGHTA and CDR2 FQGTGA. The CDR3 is CASRGSGKTYEQYF. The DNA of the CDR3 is TGTGCCAGCAGAGGGTCGGGGAAGACATACGAGCAGTACTTC. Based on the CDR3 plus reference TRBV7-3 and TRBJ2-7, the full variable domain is GAGVSQTPSNKVTEKGKYVELRCDPISGHTALYWYRQSLGQGPEFLIYFQGTGAADDSGLPNDRFFAVRPEGSVSTLKIQRTERGDSAVYLCASRGSGKTYEQYFGPGTRLTVT.

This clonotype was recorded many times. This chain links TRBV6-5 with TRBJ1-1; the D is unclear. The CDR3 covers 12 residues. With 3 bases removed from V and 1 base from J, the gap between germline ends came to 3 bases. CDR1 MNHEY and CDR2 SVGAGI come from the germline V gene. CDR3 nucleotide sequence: TGTGCCAGCAGTTATCCGAACACTGAAGCTTTCTTT. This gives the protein CASSYPNTEAFF.

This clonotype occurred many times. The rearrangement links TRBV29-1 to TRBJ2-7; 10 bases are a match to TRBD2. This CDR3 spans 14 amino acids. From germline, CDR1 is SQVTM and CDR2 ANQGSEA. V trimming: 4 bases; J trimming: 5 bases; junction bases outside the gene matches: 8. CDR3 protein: CSVVLASGSHEQYF. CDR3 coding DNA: TGCAGCGTTGTATTGGCTAGCGGGAGCCACGAGCAGTACTTC.

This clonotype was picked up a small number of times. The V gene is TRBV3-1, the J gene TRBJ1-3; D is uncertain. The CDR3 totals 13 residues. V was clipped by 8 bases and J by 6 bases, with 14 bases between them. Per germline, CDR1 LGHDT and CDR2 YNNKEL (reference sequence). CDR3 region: CASSRGPENTIYF. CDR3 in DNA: TGTGCCAGCTCACGGGGTCCGGAAAACACCATATATTTT.

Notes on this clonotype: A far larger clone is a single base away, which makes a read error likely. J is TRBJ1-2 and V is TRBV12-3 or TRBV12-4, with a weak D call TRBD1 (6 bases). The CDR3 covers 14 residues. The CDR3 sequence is CASSLSGRGNGHTF. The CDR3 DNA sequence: TGTGCCAGCAGCTTAAGCGGCAGGGGAAATGGCCACACCTTC.

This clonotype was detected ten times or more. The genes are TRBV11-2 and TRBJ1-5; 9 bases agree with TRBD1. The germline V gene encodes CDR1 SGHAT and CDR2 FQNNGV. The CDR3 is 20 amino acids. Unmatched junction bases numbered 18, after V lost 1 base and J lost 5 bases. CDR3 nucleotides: TGTGCCAGCAGCTTAGTAGCCCAAACCCCCCGGGACAGGGTGTATCAGCCCCAGCATTTT. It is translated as CASSLVAQTPRDRVYQPQHF.

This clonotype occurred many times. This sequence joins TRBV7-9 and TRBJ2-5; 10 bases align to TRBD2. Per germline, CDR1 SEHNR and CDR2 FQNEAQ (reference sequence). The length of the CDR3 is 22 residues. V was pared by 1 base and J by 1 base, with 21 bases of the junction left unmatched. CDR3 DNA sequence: TGTGCCAGCAGCTTAGATCTCCCCCGTAGCGGGGGGCCACTAACACGCCAAGAGACCCAGTACTTC. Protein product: CASSLDLPRSGGPLTRQETQYF. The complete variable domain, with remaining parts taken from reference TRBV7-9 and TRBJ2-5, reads DTGVSQNPRHKITKRGQNVTFRCDPISEHNRLYWYRQTLGQGPEFLTYFQNEAQLEKSRLLSDRFSAERPKGSFSTLEIQRTEQGDSAMYLCASSLDLPRSGGPLTRQETQYFGPGTRLLVL.

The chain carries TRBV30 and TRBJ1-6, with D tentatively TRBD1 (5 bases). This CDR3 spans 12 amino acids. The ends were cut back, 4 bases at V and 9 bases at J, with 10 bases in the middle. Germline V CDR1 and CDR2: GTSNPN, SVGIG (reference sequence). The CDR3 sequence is CAWNRGGSPLHF. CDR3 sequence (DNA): TGTGCCTGGAATCGGGGGGGTTCACCCCTCCACTTT. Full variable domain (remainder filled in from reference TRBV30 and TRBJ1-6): SQTIHQWPATLVQPVGSPLSLECTVEGTSNPNLYWYRQAAGRGLQLLFYSVGIGQISSEVPQNLSASRPQDRQFILSSKKLLLSDSGFYLCAWNRGGSPLHFGNGTRLTVT.

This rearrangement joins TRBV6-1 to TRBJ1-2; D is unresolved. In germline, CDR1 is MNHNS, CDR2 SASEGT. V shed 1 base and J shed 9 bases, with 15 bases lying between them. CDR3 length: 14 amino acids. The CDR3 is CASSEVGSRESYTF. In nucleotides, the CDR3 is TGTGCCAGCAGTGAAGTGGGATCCCGGGAGAGCTACACCTTC.

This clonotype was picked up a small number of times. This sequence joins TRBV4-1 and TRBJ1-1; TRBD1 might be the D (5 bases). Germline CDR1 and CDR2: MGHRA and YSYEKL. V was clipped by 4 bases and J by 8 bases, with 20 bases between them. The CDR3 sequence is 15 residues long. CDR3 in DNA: TGCGCCAGCAGCCCCATCGGCAGGGTCCACAAAGAAGCTTTCTTT. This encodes CASSPIGRVHKEAFF.

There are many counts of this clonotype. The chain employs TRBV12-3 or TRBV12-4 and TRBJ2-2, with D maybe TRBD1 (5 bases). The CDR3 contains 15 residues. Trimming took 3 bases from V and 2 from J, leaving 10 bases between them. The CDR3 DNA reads TGTGCCAGCAGTTTTGCAGGGCGAAACACCGGGGAGCTGTTTTTT. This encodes CASSFAGRNTGELFF.

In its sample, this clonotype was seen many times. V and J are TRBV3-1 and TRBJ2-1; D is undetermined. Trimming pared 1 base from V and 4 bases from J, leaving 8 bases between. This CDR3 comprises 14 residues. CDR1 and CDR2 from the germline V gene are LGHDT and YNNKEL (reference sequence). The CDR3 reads CASSQGSYYNEQFF. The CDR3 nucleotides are TGTGCCAGCAGCCAAGGCAGTTATTACAATGAGCAGTTCTTC.

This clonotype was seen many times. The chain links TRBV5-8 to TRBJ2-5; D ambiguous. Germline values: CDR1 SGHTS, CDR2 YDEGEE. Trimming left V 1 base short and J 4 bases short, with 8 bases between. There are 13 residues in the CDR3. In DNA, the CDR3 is TGTGCCAGCAGCTTGTGGGATGTAGAGACCCAGTACTTC. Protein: CASSLWDVETQYF.

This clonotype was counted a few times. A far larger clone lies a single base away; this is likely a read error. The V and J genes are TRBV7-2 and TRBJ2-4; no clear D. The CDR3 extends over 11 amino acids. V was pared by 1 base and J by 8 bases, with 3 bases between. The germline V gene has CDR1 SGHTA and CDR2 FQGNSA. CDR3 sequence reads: CASSLEDIQYF. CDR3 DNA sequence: TGTGCCAGCAGCTTAGAGGACATTCAGTACTTC.

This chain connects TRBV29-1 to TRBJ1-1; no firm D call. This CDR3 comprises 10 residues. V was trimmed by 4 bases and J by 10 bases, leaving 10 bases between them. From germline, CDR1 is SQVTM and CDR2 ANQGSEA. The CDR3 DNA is TGCAGCGTTGGGGGTTCCTCAGCTTTCTTT. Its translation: CSVGGSSAFF.

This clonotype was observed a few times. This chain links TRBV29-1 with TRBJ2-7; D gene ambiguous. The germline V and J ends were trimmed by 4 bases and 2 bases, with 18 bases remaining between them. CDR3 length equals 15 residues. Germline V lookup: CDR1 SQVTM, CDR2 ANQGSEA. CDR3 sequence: CSVVGWATLAYEQYF. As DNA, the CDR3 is TGCAGCGTTGTCGGTTGGGCTACCTTGGCCTACGAGCAGTACTTC.

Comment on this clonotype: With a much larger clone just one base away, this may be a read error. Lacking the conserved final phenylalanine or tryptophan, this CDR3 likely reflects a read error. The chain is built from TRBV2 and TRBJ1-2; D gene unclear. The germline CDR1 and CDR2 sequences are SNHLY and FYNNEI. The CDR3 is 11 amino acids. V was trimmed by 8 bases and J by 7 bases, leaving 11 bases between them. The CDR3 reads CASRLEGGYTL. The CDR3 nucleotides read TGTGCCAGCCGGTTGGAGGGTGGCTACACCCTC.